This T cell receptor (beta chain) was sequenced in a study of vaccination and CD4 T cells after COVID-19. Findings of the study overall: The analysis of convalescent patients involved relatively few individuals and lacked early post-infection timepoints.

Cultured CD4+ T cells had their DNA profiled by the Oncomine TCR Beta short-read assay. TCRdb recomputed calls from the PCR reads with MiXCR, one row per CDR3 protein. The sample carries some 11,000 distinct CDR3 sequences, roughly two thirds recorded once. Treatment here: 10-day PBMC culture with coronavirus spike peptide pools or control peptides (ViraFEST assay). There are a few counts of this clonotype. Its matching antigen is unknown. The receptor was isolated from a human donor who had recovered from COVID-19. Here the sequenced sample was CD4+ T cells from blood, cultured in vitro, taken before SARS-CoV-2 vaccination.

The CDR3 coding sequence is TGTGCCAGCAGTTTATTGGGAGGGCCCGAGACCCAGTACTTC. Its protein product is CASSLLGGPETQYF. The rearrangement uses TRBV27 and TRBJ2-5; 7 positions match TRBD2. This CDR3 has 14 residues. With V trimmed by 1 base and J by 5 bases, 4 bases remained unmatched. The germline gives CDR1 MNHEY, CDR2 SMNVEV (reference sequence).